The 13 T cell receptor beta chains below all came from one sample that was sequenced in a study of blood T cell repertoires in COVID-19 (TCRdb year 2020). Libraries were constructed by the immunoSEQ multiplex PCR assay. TCRdb's version of the immuneACCESS table is confined to in-frame rearrangements and falls short of the full clone set. An unresolved V gene accounts for under half of the shortfall where checked; the remainder is of unknown origin. The sample table holds roughly 290,000 clones, of which roughly 90% were seen once. The top ten clones comprise less than 2% of the sample. Sequencing used PBMCs or T cells enriched from blood (not recorded which). These receptors originate from a woman aged 40-49 years who had recovered from COVID-19.

CDR3 in amino acids: CASSHKQGAPGQPQHF. CDR3 nucleotide sequence: TGCGCCAGCAGCCACAAACAGGGGGCGCCGGGTCAGCCCCAGCATTTT. The rearrangement joins TRBV4-1 to TRBJ1-5; 9 bases map to TRBD1. The V and J ends lost 3 bases and 6 bases, in that order; junction bases with no gene match: 9. Germline assignment: CDR1 MGHRA and CDR2 YSYEKL. This CDR3 has 16 residues.

This clone has a single count. This chain connects TRBV7-8 to TRBJ1-1, with D perhaps matching TRBD1 (5 bases). This CDR3 has 15 amino acids. V lost 1 base and J lost 3, with 12 bases in between. In germline, CDR1 is SGHVS, CDR2 FQNEAQ. This CDR3 is CASSLELVRDTEAFF. CDR3 sequence (DNA): TGTGCCAGCAGCTTAGAACTGGTCAGGGACACTGAAGCTTTCTTT.

The chain recombines TRBV7-2 with TRBJ2-7; possibly TRBD1 for D (6 bases). Germline loops: CDR1 SGHTA, CDR2 FQGNSA. With 5 bases removed from V and 0 bases from J, the gap between germline ends came to 14 bases. The length of the CDR3 is 15 residues. CDR3 region: CASSTTLQGSYEQYF. CDR3 in DNA: TGTGCCAGCAGCACTACGTTACAGGGCTCCTACGAGCAGTACTTC.

This chain links TRBV21-1 with TRBJ1-5; the DNA was not compared with TRBD1, the D call given in the table. TRBV21-1 is described as a pseudogene. The CDR3 covers 15 residues. The CDR3 protein is CASSKDGNREQPQHF. For the CDR3, the DNA is TGTGCCAGCAGCAAAGACGGGAACAGGGAACAGCCCCAGCATTTT.

The chain uses TRBV2 and TRBJ2-7; maybe TRBD1 (6 bases). This CDR3 is 13 amino acids long. With 8 bases removed from V and 6 bases from J, the gap between germline ends came to 17 bases. Germline CDR1 and CDR2: SNHLY and FYNNEI. CDR3 sequence: CASLGAPNPEQYF. The CDR3, as DNA: TGTGCCAGCTTGGGGGCGCCGAACCCCGAGCAGTACTTC.

The V gene is TRBV2, the J gene TRBJ2-7, with TRBD1 matching 7 bases. Germline CDR1 and CDR2: SNHLY and FYNNEI. The CDR3 runs 15 residues. Losses at the gene ends were 0 bases for V and 3 bases for J; bases not matched to a gene: 5. The CDR3 sequence: CASSEARGRFYEQYF. In DNA, the CDR3 is TGTGCCAGCAGTGAAGCAAGGGGGCGCTTCTACGAGCAGTACTTC.

The CDR3 region is CASSSTLYEQYF. The CDR3 DNA sequence: TGTGCCAGCAGCTCGACTCTCTACGAGCAGTACTTC. This rearrangement joins TRBV11-2 to TRBJ2-7; D not resolved. Deletions cut 4 bases from V and 3 bases from J, with 7 bases between. This CDR3 is built from 12 residues. Per the germline V gene, CDR1 is SGHAT and CDR2 is FQNNGV. The whole variable domain, filled in from reference TRBV11-2 and TRBJ2-7, reads EAGVAQSPRYKIIEKRQSVAFWCNPISGHATLYWYQQILGQGPKLLIQFQNNGVVDDSQLPKDRFSAERLKGVDSTLKIQPAKLEDSAVYLCASSSTLYEQYFGPGTRLTVT.

This clone was recorded only once. The chain combines TRBV2 with TRBJ1-2; D is perhaps TRBD1 (5 bases). The germline CDR1 and CDR2 sequences are SNHLY and FYNNEI. The CDR3 length is 14 residues. The V gene lost 3 bases and the J gene lost 0 bases, with 8 bases spanning the gap. This CDR3 is CASSDSGTNYGYTF. The CDR3 DNA reads TGTGCCAGCAGTGATTCAGGGACTAACTATGGCTACACCTTC.

The V gene is TRBV5-4, the J gene TRBJ1-5; 7 nucleotides line up with TRBD1. Losses at the gene ends were 3 bases for V and 7 bases for J; bases not matched to a gene: 4. The CDR3 runs 13 residues. Germline V gene sequence: CDR1 SGHNT, CDR2 YYREEE (reference sequence). In nucleotides, the CDR3 is TGTGCCAGCAGCTCTGGGGGACAGCAGCCCCAGCATTTT. This translates into CASSSGGQQPQHF.

This clone is a singleton in its sample. V is TRBV12-5 and J is TRBJ2-2, with 8 bases that match TRBD1. Unmatched junction bases numbered 10, after V lost 4 bases and J lost 6 bases. CDR1 is LGHNT, CDR2 FRNRAP, per germline. The CDR3 is 16 residues long. The CDR3 region is CASGSEPTGVAGELFF. The CDR3 DNA follows: TGTGCTAGTGGTTCTGAACCGACAGGGGTAGCCGGGGAGCTGTTTTTT.

The V gene is TRBV7-2, the J gene TRBJ1-4; no clear D gene. The CDR3 is 13 amino acids. Germline assignment: CDR1 SGHTA and CDR2 FQGNSA. Trimming stripped 3 bases from V and 8 bases from J, with 10 bases between. CDR3 DNA sequence: TGTGCCAGCAGCTTGAGGGCTCAGGAAAAACTGTTTTTT. Amino acid sequence: CASSLRAQEKLFF. The full variable domain, completed using reference TRBV7-2 and TRBJ1-4, is GAGVSQSPSNKVTEKGKDVELRCDPISGHTALYWYRQSLGQGLEFLIYFQGNSAPDKSGLPSDRFSAERTGGSVSTLTIQRTQQEDSAVYLCASSLRAQEKLFFGSGTQLSVL.

The chain combines TRBV5-6 with TRBJ1-2; tentatively, D is TRBD1 (5 bases). CDR3 size: 15 residues. Germline loops: CDR1 SGHDT, CDR2 YYEEEE. The V end lost 0 bases, the J end lost 7 bases, and 16 bases lay between the germline ends. CDR3 sequence reads: CASSLGRRDGPGYTF. The CDR3 nucleotides read TGTGCCAGCAGCTTGGGACGCAGGGATGGTCCTGGCTACACCTTC. Full variable domain (remainder filled in from reference TRBV5-6 and TRBJ1-2): DAGVTQSPTHLIKTRGQQVTLRCSPKSGHDTVSWYQQALGQGPQFIFQYYEEEERQRGNFPDRFSGHQFPNYSSELNVNALLLGDSALYLCASSLGRRDGPGYTFGSGTRLTVV.

A single count supports this clone. The chain carries TRBV4-3 and TRBJ2-3, with TRBD2 matching over 9 bases. J gave up 2 bases and V 0 bases, and 15 bases lay outside the gene matches. Germline CDR1 reads LGHNA; CDR2 reads YSLEER. There are 20 residues in the CDR3. CDR3 amino acids: CASSQDDISSSGSVTDTQYF. In DNA, the CDR3 is TGCGCCAGCAGCCAAGATGATATATCGAGTAGCGGGAGTGTCACAGATACGCAGTATTTT.